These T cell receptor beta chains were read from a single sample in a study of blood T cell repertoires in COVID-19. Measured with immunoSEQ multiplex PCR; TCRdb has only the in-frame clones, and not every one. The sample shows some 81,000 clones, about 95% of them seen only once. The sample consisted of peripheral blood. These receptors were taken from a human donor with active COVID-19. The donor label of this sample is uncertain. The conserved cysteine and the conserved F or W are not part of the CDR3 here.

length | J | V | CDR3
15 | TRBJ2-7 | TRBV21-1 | ASSIPTGRVSQGEQY
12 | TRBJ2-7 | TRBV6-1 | ASSERTGAYEQY
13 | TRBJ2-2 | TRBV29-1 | SVERGLADTGELF
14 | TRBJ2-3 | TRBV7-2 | ASSLGLAGRADTQY
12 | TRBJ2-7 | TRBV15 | ATSRGTGGYEQY
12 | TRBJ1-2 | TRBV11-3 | ASSLGQGNSGYT
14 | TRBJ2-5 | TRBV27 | ASMSGLAGVQETQY
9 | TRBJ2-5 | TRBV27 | AIRGLETQY
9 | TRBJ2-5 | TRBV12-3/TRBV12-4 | ASRRQETQY
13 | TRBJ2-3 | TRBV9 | ASSVARTSTDTQY
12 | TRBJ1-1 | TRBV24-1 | ATSPDRGNTEAF